This note documents a single TCR beta chain sequence. Germline is not matched at one junction end, which may reflect a read error. It was with 60 Vbeta and 13 Jbeta primers that the PCR ran. TCRdb's copy holds only in-frame clones and misses some; the assay was immunoSEQ multiplex PCR. Altogether fewer than 120,000 clones are present, about three quarters being singletons, with the ten largest covering around 1.2%. These data are taken from a study of cytomegalovirus exposure and HLA in healthy donors. Material for sequencing was PBMCs. The receptor was isolated from a woman aged 25 to 39 in good health and CMV-seronegative.

The CDR3 region has the DNA TGTGCTAGCAGCTCCGACAGGGGGCCGGAGACCCAGTACTTC. Its protein product is CASSSDRGPETQYF. The chain carries TRBV7-7 and TRBJ2-5; 10 bases line up with TRBD1. From germline, CDR1 is SSHAT and CDR2 FNYEAQ (reference sequence). This CDR3 has 14 residues.